The clone carrying this T cell receptor beta chain was counted ten times or more. As yet, its antigen is unknown. The source material, RNA transcripts, was used to amplify TCR beta CDR3 regions. The HTBI primer set drove a first-round RT-PCR of the TCR CDR3. TCRdb reprocessed the multiplex PCR reads with MiXCR, giving one entry per CDR3 protein. The profile shows approximately 400,000 distinct CDR3 sequences, roughly 14% of them singletons. The record originates from a study of T cells in Graves' hyperthyroidism and ophthalmopathy. Newly diagnosed hyperthyroidism patients aged 18 to 65 years had disease lasting under 2 months. This CDR3 has 14 residues. Trimming cost V 4 bases and J 3 bases; bases outside gene matches: 3. CDR1 is SGHRS and CDR2 is YFSETQ in the germline V gene. Study outcomes and limitations: Model output signaled ophthalmopathy a median about seven months ahead of onset.

The chain combines TRBV5-1 with TRBJ2-7, with TRBD1 matching 11 bases. Sequencing was done on a sample of blood. The source of this sequence is a woman aged 18 to 35 with Graves' hyperthyroidism. The CDR3, as DNA: TGCGCCAGCAGCACTGGGACAGGGGGCTACGAGCAGTACTTC. This codes for CASSTGTGGYEQYF. Based on the CDR3 plus reference TRBV5-1 and TRBJ2-7, the full variable domain is KAGVTQTPRYLIKTRGQQVTLSCSPISGHRSVSWYQQTPGQGLQFLFEYFSETQRNKGNFPGRFSGRQFSNSRSEMNVSTLELGDSALYLCASSTGTGGYEQYFGPGTRLTVT.